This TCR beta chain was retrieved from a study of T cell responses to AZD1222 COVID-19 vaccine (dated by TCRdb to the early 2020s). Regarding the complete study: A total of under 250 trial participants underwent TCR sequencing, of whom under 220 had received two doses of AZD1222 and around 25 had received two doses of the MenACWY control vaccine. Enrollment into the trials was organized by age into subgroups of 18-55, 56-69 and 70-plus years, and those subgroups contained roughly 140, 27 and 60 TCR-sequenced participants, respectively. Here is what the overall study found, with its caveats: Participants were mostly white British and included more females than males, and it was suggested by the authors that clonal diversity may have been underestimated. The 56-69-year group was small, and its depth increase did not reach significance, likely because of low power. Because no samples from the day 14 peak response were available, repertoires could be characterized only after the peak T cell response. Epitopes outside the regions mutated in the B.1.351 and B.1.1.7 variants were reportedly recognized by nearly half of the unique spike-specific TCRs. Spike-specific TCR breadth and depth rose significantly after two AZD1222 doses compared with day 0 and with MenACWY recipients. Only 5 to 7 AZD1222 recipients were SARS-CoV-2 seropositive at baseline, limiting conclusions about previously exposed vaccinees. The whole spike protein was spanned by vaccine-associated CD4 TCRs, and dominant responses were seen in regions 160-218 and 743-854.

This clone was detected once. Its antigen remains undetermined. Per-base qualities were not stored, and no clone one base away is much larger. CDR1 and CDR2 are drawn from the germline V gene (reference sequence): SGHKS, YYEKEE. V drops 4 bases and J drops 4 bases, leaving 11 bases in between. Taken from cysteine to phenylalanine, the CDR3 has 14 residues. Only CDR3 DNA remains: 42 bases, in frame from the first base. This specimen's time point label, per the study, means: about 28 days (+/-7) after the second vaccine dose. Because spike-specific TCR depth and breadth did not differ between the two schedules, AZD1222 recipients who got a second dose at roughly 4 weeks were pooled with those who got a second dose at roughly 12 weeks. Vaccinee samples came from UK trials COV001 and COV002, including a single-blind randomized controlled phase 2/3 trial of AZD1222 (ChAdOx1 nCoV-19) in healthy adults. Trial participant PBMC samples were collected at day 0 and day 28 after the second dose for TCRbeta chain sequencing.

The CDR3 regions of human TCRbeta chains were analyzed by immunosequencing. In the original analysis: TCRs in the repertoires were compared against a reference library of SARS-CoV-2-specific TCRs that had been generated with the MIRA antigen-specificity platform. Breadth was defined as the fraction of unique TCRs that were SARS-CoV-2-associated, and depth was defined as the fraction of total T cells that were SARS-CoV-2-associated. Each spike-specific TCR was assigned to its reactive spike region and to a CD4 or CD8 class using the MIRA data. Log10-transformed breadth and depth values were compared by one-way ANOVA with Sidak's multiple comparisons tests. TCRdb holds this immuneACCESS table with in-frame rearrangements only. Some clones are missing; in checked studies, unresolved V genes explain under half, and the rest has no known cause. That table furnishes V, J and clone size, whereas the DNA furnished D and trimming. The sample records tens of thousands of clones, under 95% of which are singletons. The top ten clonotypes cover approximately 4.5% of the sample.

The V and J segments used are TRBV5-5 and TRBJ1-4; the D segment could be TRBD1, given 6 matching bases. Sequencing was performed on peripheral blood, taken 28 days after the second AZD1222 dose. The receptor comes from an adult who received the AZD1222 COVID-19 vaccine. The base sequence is TGTGCCAGCAGCCTACGGACAGTTAATGAAAAACTGTTTTTT. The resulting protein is CASSLRTVNEKLFF.